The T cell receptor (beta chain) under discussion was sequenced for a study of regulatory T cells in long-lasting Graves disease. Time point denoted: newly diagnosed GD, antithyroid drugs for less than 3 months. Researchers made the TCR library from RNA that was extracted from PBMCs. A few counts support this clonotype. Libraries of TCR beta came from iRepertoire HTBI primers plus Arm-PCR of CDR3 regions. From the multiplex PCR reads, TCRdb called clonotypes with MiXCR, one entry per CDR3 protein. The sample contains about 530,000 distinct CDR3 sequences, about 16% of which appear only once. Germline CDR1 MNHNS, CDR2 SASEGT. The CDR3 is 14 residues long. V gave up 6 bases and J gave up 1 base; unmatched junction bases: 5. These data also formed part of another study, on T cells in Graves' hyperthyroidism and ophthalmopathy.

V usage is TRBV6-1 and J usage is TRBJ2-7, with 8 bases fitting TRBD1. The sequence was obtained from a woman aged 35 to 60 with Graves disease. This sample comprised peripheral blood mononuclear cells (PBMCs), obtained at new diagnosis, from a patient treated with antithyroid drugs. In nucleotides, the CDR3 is TGTGCCAGCAGACAGGACAGGGCGTCCTACGAGCAGTACTTC. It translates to CASRQDRASYEQYF.